This is a list of T cell receptor beta chains from one sample in a study of cytomegalovirus exposure and HLA in healthy donors. Here immunoSEQ multiplex PCR was the method, and the copy in TCRdb shows in-frame clones only, minus some. Here the sample spans nearly 200,000 clones, 77% being singletons. Sequencing used PBMCs. These receptors all stem from a woman aged 25 to 39 in good health and CMV-seropositive. Each CDR3 is given with its conserved first and last residue. The D gene is left open where the match is weak. Clone size is shown for a subset of rows, as once, few, many or a class of expanded clone.

abundance: .; j_gene: TRBJ2-7; v_gene: TRBV7-9; d_gene: TRBD2; CDR3nt: TGTGCCAGCAGCCCGACTAGCGGCTCCTACGAGCAGTACTTC; CDR3aa: CASSPTSGSYEQYF
abundance: .; j_gene: TRBJ1-1; v_gene: TRBV9; d_gene: TRBD1; CDR3nt: TGTGCCAGCAGCGTAGGGGGACAGTTGAACACTGAAGCTTTCTTT; CDR3aa: CASSVGGQLNTEAFF
abundance: .; j_gene: TRBJ2-7; v_gene: TRBV30; d_gene: .; CDR3nt: TGTGCCTACCATCCGGGACTCCCTAGCTCCTACGAGCAGTACTTC; CDR3aa: CAYHPGLPSSYEQYF
abundance: .; j_gene: TRBJ2-7; v_gene: TRBV10-3; d_gene: TRBD2; CDR3nt: TGTGCCATCAAGGGGCTAGCGGGAGCCTACGAGCAGTACTTC; CDR3aa: CAIKGLAGAYEQYF
abundance: .; j_gene: TRBJ1-4; v_gene: TRBV29-1; d_gene: .; CDR3nt: TGCAGCGTCTCTACAGGGAGAGGCGGTGAAAAACTGTTTTTT; CDR3aa: CSVSTGRGGEKLFF
abundance: .; j_gene: TRBJ1-1; v_gene: TRBV27; d_gene: .; CDR3nt: TGTGCCAGCAGTTTACAGGGAATTGAAGCTTTCTTT; CDR3aa: CASSLQGIEAFF
abundance: .; j_gene: TRBJ1-4; v_gene: TRBV7-2; d_gene: .; CDR3nt: TGTGCCAGCAGCTTAGTGGTATGGGGGGATGAAAAACTGTTTTTT; CDR3aa: CASSLVVWGDEKLFF
abundance: .; j_gene: TRBJ1-1; v_gene: TRBV27; d_gene: TRBD1; CDR3nt: TGTGCCAGCAGTGAGCGGGACAGGGGGAACACTGAAGCTTTCTTT; CDR3aa: CASSERDRGNTEAFF
abundance: .; j_gene: TRBJ2-2; v_gene: TRBV7-2; d_gene: TRBD1; CDR3nt: TGTGCCAGCAGCTATCCCTTATCCGGACAGGGCTTCACCGGGGAGCTGTTTTTT; CDR3aa: CASSYPLSGQGFTGELFF
abundance: .; j_gene: TRBJ2-1; v_gene: TRBV19; d_gene: TRBD2; CDR3nt: TGTGCCAGTAGTATAGAGGGACTAGCGGGAAGTGAGCAGTTCTTC; CDR3aa: CASSIEGLAGSEQFF
abundance: .; j_gene: TRBJ2-1; v_gene: TRBV29-1; d_gene: TRBD2; CDR3nt: TGCAGCGTTCGACTAGCCCGCTACAATGAGCAGTTCTTC; CDR3aa: CSVRLARYNEQFF
abundance: once; j_gene: TRBJ1-5; v_gene: TRBV6-1; d_gene: .; CDR3nt: TGTGCCAGCAGTGAAGCGCTCACAAGTGGGAGGCCCCAGCATTTT; CDR3aa: CASSEALTSGRPQHF
abundance: few; j_gene: TRBJ2-5; v_gene: TRBV4-2; d_gene: .; CDR3nt: TGTGCCAGCAGCTACGGAGGGCCGTTCCAAGAGACCCAGTACTTC; CDR3aa: CASSYGGPFQETQYF
abundance: .; j_gene: TRBJ1-1; v_gene: TRBV18; d_gene: .; CDR3nt: TGTGCCAGCTCGCGTGCGGGGAACAGGAACACTGAAGCTTTCTTT; CDR3aa: CASSRAGNRNTEAFF